The 8 T cell receptor beta chains presented below share a single source sample, sequenced in a study of post-analysis software for immune sequencing data. Findings and caveats of the study: Roughly 5 TRBV segments, including TRBV5-6, TRBV5-1 and TRBV20-1, were more frequent in patients than controls.

Which antigens these TCRs recognize remains unknown. Presence of unique molecular identifiers characterized the TCR beta cDNA libraries. TCRdb re-analysed the PCR reads in MiXCR, keeping a single row per CDR3 protein. The profile shows a few hundred thousand distinct CDR3 sequences, around 40% of them singletons. Sequencing was done on a sample of blood. These TCRs come from a girl aged 10 to 17 with multiple sclerosis.

The chain recombines TRBV27 with TRBJ1-5; TRBD1 aligns across 9 bases. The CDR3 contains 13 residues. Germline V gene data show CDR1 as MNHEY and CDR2 as SMNVEV (reference sequence). V trimming: 8 bases; J trimming: 5 bases; junction bases outside the gene matches: 4. CDR3 protein: CASSDRGDQPQHF. CDR3 nucleotides: TGTGCCAGCTCAGACAGGGGGGATCAGCCCCAGCATTTT.

This chain uses TRBV4-2 with TRBJ2-1; a weak D match, TRBD2 (6 bases). Germline V gene sequence: CDR1 LGHNA, CDR2 YNFKEQ. Trimming left V 3 bases short and J 2 bases short, with 14 bases between. The CDR3 totals 16 residues. In DNA form, the CDR3 reads TGTGCCAGCAGCCAGGTTAGGGGAGGTGCCTACAATGAGCAGTTCTTC. Protein sequence: CASSQVRGGAYNEQFF.

The rearrangement links TRBV7-8 to TRBJ1-5, with D unclear. CDR3 length: 13 residues. Trimming took 0 bases from V and 5 from J, leaving 5 bases between them. Germline CDR1 and CDR2: SGHVS and FQNEAQ. The CDR3 spells CASSLASYQPQHF. CDR3 coding DNA: TGTGCCAGCAGCTTAGCCAGTTATCAGCCCCAGCATTTT.

This clonotype was seen a handful of times. The chain uses TRBV20-1 and TRBJ1-2; perhaps TRBD1 as D (6 bases). CDR3 length equals 15 residues. V was pared by 0 bases and J by 2 bases, with 13 bases between. Looked up from germline, CDR1 is DFQATT and CDR2 is SNEGSKA (reference sequence). CDR3 in amino acids: CSAREVDSENYGYTF. For the CDR3, the DNA is TGCAGTGCTAGAGAAGTGGACAGTGAAAACTATGGCTACACCTTC.

On this clonotype: Since a much larger clone is just one base distant, this may be a read error. The chain carries TRBV12-3 or TRBV12-4 and TRBJ2-1; 9 bases agree with TRBD2. Trimming cost V 5 bases and J 7 bases; bases outside gene matches: 12. This CDR3 spans 16 amino acids. As DNA, the CDR3 is TGTGCCAGCAGTATACTGGATGCGGGAGGGAAAAATGAGCAGTTCTTC. Translated: CASSILDAGGKNEQFF.

The gene calls are TRBV7-9 and TRBJ2-1; either TRBD1 or TRBD2 may fit D (5 bases each). The CDR3 runs 18 residues. Germline-derived CDR1 and CDR2 are SEHNR and FQNEAQ (reference sequence). Trimming left V 1 base short and J 0 bases short, with 16 bases between. CDR3 region: CASSLVGVSASSYNEQFF. CDR3 bases: TGTGCCAGCAGCTTAGTAGGGGTTAGCGCCAGCTCCTACAATGAGCAGTTCTTC.

This clonotype was detected a few times. The chain is built from TRBV7-9 and TRBJ2-3, with D unresolved. Trimming took off 7 bases at V and 4 bases at J, with 12 bases between the two ends. Germline CDR1 is SEHNR and CDR2 is FQNEAQ (reference sequence). The CDR3 length is 13 residues. The CDR3 is CASNTWAPDTQYF. In nucleotides, the CDR3 is TGTGCCAGCAATACGTGGGCTCCAGATACGCAGTATTTT.

V is TRBV28 and J is TRBJ2-4; D is perhaps TRBD2 (5 bases). The end of the DNA is better explained by TRBJ2-7, so the J call may be wrong. CDR3 length: 15 amino acids. The germline CDR1 and CDR2 sequences are MDHEN and SYDVKM. Here the CDR3 reads CASSSTGGSPLEQYF. CDR3 bases: TGTGCCAGCAGTTCGACTGGCGGGTCCCCTCTCGAGCAGTACTTC.